This T cell receptor beta chain was recovered during a study of T cells in Graves' hyperthyroidism and ophthalmopathy. This clonotype was recorded at least ten times. The source material, RNA transcripts, was used to amplify TCR beta CDR3 regions. An initial round of RT-PCR targeting the TCR CDR3 relied on the HTBI primer set. Via MiXCR, TCRdb re-called the multiplex PCR reads, giving one row per CDR3 protein. The sample shows around 600,000 distinct CDR3 sequences, approximately 14% of them seen only once. This TCR was recovered from a woman aged 50 to 60 with Graves' ophthalmopathy. Sequencing was performed on blood.

This chain's CDR3 is CASSLPTGAGDGETQYF. DNA for the CDR3: TGTGCCAGCAGTTTACCGACAGGAGCGGGAGACGGGGAGACCCAGTACTTC. The chain is built from TRBV28 and TRBJ2-5; 8 nucleotides line up with TRBD2. The V segment lost 2 bases and the J segment 5 bases; nucleotides outside the gene matches: 13. The CDR3 loop spans 17 amino acids. The V gene's germline CDR1 is MDHEN and CDR2 SYDVKM.